Given below is one T cell receptor beta chain in context. This CDR3 is also generated by other DNA sequences in the sample. Original processing methods: Amplification with reference gene primers provided the estimates of nucleated cell counts. The data were produced by immunoSEQ multiplex PCR, yet TCRdb's version contains in-frame clones alone and is incomplete. Clone size and V and J calls were adopted from that table, with D and trimming inferred from the DNA. The table shows under 200,000 clones, with about 80% occurring only once. Germline V lookup: CDR1 LNHDA, CDR2 SQIVND (reference sequence). The J segment lost 2 bases and the V segment lost 5 bases, leaving 3 bases of the junction unmatched. The CDR3 contains 15 residues. The data were obtained in a study of blood T cell repertoires in COVID-19. Study-level information: Donors in the United States, Italy and Spain gave samples during acute or convalescent COVID-19. The analysed material was cDNA or gDNA that came from T cells, B-cell-depleted T cells, or PBMCs.

The chain carries TRBV19 and TRBJ2-1, with TRBD2 identical over 10 bases. The sample taken for sequencing was PBMCs or T cells enriched from blood (not recorded which). The clonotype was recovered from an older woman who had recovered from COVID-19. The CDR3, as DNA: TGTGCCAGTAGTTTCAGCGGGGGGGCCTACAATGAGCAGTTCTTC. Amino acid sequence: CASSFSGGAYNEQFF.